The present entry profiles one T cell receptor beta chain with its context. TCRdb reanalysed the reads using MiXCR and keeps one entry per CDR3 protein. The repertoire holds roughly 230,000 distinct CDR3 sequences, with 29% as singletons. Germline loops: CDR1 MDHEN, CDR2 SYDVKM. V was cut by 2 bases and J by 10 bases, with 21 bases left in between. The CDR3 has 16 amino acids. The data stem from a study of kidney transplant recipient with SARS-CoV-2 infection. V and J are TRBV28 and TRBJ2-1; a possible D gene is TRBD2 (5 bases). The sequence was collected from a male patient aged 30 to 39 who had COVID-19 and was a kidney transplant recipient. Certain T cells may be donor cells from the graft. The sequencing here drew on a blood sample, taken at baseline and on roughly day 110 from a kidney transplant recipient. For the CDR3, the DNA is TGTGCCAGCAGTTTAGTGGCGGCTAGCCGAATCCCCGAGCAGTTCTTC. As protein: CASSLVAASRIPEQFF.